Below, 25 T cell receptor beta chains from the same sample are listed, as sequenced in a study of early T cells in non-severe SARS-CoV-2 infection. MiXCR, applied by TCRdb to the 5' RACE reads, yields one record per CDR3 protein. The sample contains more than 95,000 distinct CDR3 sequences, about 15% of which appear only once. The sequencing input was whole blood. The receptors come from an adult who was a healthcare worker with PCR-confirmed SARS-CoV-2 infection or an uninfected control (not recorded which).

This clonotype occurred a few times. The CDR3 DNA reads as TGTGCCAGCAGTGTAACGGGCCCCTCTGGAAACACCATATATTTT. Translating gives CASSVTGPSGNTIYF. The V call is TRBV25-1, the J call TRBJ1-3; D gene uncertain. Trimming shortened V by 4 bases and J by 0 bases, and 10 bases separated the two germline ends. The CDR3 runs 15 residues. Germline V lookup: CDR1 MGHDK, CDR2 SYGVNS.

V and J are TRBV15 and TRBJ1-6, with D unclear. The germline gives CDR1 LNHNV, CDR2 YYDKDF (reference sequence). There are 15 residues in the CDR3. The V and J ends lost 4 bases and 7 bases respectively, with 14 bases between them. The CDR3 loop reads CATSKHSGGNSPLHF. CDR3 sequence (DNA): TGTGCCACCAGCAAGCATTCGGGTGGAAATTCACCCCTCCACTTT. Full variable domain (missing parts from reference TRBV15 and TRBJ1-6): DAMVIQNPRYQVTQFGKPVTLSCSQTLNHNVMYWYQQKSSQAPKLLFHYYDKDFNNEADTPDNFQSRRPNTSFCFLDIRSPGLGDTAMYLCATSKHSGGNSPLHFGNGTRLTVT.

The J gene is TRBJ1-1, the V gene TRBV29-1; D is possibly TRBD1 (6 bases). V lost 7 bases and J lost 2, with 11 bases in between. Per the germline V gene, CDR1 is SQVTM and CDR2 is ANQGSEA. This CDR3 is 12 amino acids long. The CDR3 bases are TGCAGCGGTGGACAGACCAACACTGAAGCTTTCTTT. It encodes CSGGQTNTEAFF. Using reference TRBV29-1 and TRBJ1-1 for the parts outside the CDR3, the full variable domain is SAVISQKPSRDICQRGTSLTIQCQVDSQVTMMFWYRQQPGQSLTLIATANQGSEATYESGFVIDKFPISRPNLTFSTLTVSNMSPEDSSIYLCSGGQTNTEAFFGQGTRLTVV.

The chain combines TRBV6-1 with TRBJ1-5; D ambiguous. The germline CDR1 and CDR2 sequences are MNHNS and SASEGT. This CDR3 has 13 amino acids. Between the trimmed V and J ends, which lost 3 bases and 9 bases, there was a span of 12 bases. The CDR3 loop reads CASSDEALLPQHF. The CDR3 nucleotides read TGTGCCAGCAGTGATGAGGCCCTGCTGCCCCAGCATTTT.

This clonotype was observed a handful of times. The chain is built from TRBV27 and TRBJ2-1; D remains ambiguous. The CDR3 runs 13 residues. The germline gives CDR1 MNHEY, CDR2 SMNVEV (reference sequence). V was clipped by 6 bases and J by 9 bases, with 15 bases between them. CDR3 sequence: CASSRPQSREQFF. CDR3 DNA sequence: TGTGCCAGCAGCCGACCCCAAAGCCGTGAGCAGTTCTTC.

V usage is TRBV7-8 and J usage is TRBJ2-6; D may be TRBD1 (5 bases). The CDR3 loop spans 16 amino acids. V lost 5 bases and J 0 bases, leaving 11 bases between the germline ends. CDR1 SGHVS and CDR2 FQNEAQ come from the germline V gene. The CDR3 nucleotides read TGTGCCAGCAGCACTCGACAGCGCTCTGGGGCCAACGTCCTGACTTTC. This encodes CASSTRQRSGANVLTF.

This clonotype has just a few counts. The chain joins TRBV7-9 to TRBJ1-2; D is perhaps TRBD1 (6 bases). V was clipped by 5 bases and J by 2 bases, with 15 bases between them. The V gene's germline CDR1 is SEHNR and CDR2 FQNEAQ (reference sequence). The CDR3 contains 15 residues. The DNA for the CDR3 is TGTGCCAGCAGCGAATCGACAGGACTCAACTATGGCTACACCTTC. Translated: CASSESTGLNYGYTF.

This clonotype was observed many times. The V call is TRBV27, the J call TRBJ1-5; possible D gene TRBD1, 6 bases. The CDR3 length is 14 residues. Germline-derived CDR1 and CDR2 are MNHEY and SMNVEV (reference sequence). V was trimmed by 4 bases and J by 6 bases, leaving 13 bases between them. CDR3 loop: CASSSGAGRQPQHF. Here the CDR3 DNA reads TGTGCCAGCAGTTCAGGGGCGGGTCGTCAGCCCCAGCATTTT.

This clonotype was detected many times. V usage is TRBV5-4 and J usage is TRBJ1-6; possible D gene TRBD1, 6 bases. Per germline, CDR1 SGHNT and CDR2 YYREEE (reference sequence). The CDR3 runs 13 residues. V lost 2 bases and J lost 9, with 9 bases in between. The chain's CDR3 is CASSFGGRSPLHF. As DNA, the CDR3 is TGTGCCAGCAGCTTTGGGGGGCGTTCACCCCTCCACTTT.

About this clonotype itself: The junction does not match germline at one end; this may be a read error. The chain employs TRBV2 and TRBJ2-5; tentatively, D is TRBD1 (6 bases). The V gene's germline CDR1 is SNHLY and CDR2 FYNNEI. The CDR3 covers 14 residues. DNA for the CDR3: TGTGTCAGCAGAGTTACAGGGATCCAAGAGACCCAGTACTTC. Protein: CVSRVTGIQETQYF.

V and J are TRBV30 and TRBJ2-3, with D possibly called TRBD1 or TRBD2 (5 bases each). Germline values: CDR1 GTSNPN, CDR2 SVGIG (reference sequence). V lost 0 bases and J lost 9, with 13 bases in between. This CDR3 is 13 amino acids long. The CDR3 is CAWSVTGGFTQYF. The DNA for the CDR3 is TGTGCCTGGAGTGTAACAGGAGGATTCACGCAGTATTTT.

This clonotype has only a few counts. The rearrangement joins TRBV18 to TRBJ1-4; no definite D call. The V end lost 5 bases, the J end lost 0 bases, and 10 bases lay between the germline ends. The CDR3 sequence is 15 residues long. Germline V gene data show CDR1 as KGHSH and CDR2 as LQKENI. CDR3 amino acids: CASSIRHTTNEKLFF. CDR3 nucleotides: TGTGCCAGCTCAATTCGACATACAACTAATGAAAAACTGTTTTTT.

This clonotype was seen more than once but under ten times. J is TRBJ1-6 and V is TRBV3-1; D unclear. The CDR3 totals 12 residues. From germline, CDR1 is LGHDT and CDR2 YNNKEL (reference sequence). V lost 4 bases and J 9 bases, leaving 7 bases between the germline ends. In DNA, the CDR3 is TGTGCCAGCAGCCCCGGGCGTTCACCCCTCCACTTT. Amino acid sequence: CASSPGRSPLHF.

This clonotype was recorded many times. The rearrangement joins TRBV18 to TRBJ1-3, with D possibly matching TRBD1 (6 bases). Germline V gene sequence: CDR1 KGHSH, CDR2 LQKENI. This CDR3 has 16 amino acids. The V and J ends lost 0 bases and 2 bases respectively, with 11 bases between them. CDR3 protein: CASSPPGGSTGNTIYF. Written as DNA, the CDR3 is TGTGCCAGCTCACCACCAGGGGGTAGCACTGGAAACACCATATATTTT.

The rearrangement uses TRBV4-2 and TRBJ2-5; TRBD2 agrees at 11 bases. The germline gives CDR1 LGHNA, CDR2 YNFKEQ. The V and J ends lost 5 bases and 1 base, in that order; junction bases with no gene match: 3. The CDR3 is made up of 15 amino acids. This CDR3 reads CASSAGTSGQETQYF. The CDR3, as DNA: TGTGCCAGCAGCGCCGGGACTAGCGGCCAAGAGACCCAGTACTTC.

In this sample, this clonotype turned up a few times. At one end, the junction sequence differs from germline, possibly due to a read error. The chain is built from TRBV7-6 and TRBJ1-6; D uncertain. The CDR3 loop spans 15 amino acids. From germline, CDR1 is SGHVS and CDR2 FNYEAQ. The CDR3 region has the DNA TGTGCCGGCAGCTCTCGGAGCTCCTATAATTCACCCCTCCACTTT. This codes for CAGSSRSSYNSPLHF.

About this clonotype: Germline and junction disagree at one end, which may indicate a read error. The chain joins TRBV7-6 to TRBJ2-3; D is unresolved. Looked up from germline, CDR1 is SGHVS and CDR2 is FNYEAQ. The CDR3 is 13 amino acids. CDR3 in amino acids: CASSLGSTDMQYF. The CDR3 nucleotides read TGTGCCAGCAGCTTAGGAAGCACAGATATGCAGTATTTT.

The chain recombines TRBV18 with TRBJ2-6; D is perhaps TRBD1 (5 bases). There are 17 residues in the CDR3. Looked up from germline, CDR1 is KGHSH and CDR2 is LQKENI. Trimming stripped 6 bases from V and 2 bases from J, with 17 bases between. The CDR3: CASSSPLAGTGANVLTF. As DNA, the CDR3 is TGTGCCAGCTCTTCCCCTCTGGCAGGGACTGGGGCCAACGTCCTGACTTTC.

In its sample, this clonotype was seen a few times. The chain's CDR3 is CASSQPTSGGTLDTQYF. Written as DNA, the CDR3 is TGCGCCAGCAGCCAACCAACTAGCGGGGGGACCTTGGATACGCAGTATTTT. The chain uses TRBV4-1 and TRBJ2-3; 12 bases match TRBD2. From germline, CDR1 is MGHRA and CDR2 YSYEKL. The CDR3 is made up of 17 amino acids. Trimming at V came to 2 bases and at J to 6 bases, leaving 9 bases not matched to a gene.

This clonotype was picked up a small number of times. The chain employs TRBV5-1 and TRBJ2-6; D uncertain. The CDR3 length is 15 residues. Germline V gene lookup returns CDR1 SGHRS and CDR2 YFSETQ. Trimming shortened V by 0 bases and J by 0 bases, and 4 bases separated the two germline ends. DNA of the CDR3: TGCGCCAGCAGCTTGGGTCCCTCTGGGGCCAACGTCCTGACTTTC. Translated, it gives CASSLGPSGANVLTF.

Here the CDR3 DNA reads TGTGCCAGCAGTTTTTCACAGTATAATTCACCCCTCCACTTT. Its protein is CASSFSQYNSPLHF. J is TRBJ1-6 and V is TRBV12-3 or TRBV12-4; no clear D. Trimming removed 3 bases from V and 4 bases from J, with 7 bases in between. The CDR3 length is 14 residues.

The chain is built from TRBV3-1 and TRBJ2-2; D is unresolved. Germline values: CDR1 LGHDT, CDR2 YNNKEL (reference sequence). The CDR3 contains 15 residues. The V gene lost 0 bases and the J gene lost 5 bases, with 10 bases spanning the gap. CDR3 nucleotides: TGTGCCAGCAGCCAAGATAGGCTGCCAACCGGGGAGCTGTTTTTT. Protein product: CASSQDRLPTGELFF.

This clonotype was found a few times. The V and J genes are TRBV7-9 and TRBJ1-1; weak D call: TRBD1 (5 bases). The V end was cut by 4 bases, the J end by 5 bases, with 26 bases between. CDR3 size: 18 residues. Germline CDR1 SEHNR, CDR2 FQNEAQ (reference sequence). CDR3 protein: CASSSVLGQEKRGTEAFF. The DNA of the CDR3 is TGTGCCAGCAGCTCCGTTTTGGGCCAGGAGAAAAGGGGAACTGAAGCTTTCTTT.

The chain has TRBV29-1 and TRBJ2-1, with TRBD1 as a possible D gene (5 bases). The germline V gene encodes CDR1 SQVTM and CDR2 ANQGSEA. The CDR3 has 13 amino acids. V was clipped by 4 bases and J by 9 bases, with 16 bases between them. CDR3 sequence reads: CSVGTRNLVEQFF. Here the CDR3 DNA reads TGCAGCGTTGGGACACGAAATCTTGTTGAGCAGTTCTTC.

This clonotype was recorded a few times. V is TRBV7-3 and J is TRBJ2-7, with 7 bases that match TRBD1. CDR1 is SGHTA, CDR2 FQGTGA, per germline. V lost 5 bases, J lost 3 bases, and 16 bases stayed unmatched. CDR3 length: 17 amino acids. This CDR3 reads CASSPTPRAAGGYEQYF. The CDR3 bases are TGTGCCAGCAGCCCCACACCGAGAGCGGCAGGGGGCTACGAGCAGTACTTC.